This entry features one T cell receptor beta chain sequence. The data derive from a study of blood T cell repertoires in COVID-19. Overall study: The United States, Italy and Spain supplied acute and convalescent COVID-19 samples.

There are 14 residues in the CDR3. Original handling: Using reference gene primer amplification, nucleated cell counts were estimated. The protocol was immunoSEQ multiplex PCR, while the TCRdb copy is restricted to in-frame clones and leaves out a portion. The DNA was the basis for D and trimming; V, J and clone size are from that table. The repertoire consists of about 270,000 clones, with roughly 90% occurring once and the leading ten covering 10% to 15%. One Seattle source followed patients from active infection through their disease course. Sequencing was done on a sample of peripheral blood. The receptor was isolated from a woman in her thirties with COVID-19, enrolled during active disease. This chain links TRBV21-1 with TRBJ2-2; the D call of TRBD2 is as the table states it, not checked on the DNA. TRBV21-1 is labeled a pseudogene. CDR3 DNA: TGTGCCAGCGGAGGGCCTACGGTCACCGGGGAGCTGTTTTTT. This sequence encodes CASGGPTVTGELFF.